Each of the 2 T cell receptor beta chains below was sequenced from the same sample in a study of T-cell reconstitution after alpha-beta-depleted transplantation in children. Unique molecular identifiers were used to barcode this TCRbeta library. TCRdb reanalysed the PCR reads using MiXCR and keeps one entry per CDR3 protein. The sample consists of 250,000 to 350,000 distinct CDR3 sequences, almost 10% of them appearing once. The sequenced sample was PBMCs from the stem cell graft donor, obtained from the stem cell graft. The source of these receptors is a human donor who donated a stem cell graft to a child with SCID.

The V call is TRBV7-2, the J call TRBJ1-1; tentative D call: TRBD1 (5 bases). CDR1 and CDR2 from the germline V gene are SGHTA and FQGNSA. The CDR3 is 14 amino acids. V was cut by 2 bases and J by 4 bases, with 11 bases left in between. CDR3 coding DNA: TGTGCCAGCAGCTTACCCAGGGATGGCACTGAAGCTTTCTTT. Amino acids: CASSLPRDGTEAFF. Based on the CDR3 plus reference TRBV7-2 and TRBJ1-1, the full variable domain is GAGVSQSPSNKVTEKGKDVELRCDPISGHTALYWYRQSLGQGLEFLIYFQGNSAPDKSGLPSDRFSAERTGGSVSTLTIQRTQQEDSAVYLCASSLPRDGTEAFFGQGTRLTVV.

This clonotype has a handful of counts. The V call is TRBV19, the J call TRBJ2-5; 9 bases match TRBD1. Unmatched junction bases numbered 5, after V lost 4 bases and J lost 2 bases. CDR3 length equals 15 residues. Germline-derived CDR1 and CDR2 are LNHDA and SQIVND (reference sequence). CDR3 protein: CASSTRGTGQETQYF. The CDR3 DNA reads as TGTGCCAGTAGTACTCGCGGGACAGGGCAAGAGACCCAGTACTTC.